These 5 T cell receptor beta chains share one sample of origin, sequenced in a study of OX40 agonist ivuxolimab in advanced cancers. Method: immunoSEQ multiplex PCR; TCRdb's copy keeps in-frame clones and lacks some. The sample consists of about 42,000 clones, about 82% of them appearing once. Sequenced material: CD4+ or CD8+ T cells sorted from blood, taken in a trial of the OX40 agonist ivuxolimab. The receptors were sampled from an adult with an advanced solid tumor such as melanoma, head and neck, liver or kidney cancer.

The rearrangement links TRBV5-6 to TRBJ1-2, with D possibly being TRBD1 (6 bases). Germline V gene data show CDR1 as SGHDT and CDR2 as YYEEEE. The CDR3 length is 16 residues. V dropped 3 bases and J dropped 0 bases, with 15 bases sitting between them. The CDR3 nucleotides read TGTGCCAGCAGCTCAGCAGGGGTCCTAGCTAACTATGGCTACACCTTC. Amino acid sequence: CASSSAGVLANYGYTF.

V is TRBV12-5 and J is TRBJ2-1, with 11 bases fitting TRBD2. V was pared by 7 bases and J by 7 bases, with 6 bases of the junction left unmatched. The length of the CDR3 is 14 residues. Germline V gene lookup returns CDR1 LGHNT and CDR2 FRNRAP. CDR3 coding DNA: TGTGCTAGTGTAATAGCGGGGGGGCTGAATGAGCAGTTCTTC. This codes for CASVIAGGLNEQFF.

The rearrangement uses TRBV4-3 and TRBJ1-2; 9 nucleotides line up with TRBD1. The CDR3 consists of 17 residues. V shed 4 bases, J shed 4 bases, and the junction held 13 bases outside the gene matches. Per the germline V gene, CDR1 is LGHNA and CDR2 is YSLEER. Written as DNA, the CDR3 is TGCGCCAGCAGCCCAACCTCCGGGACAGGGCCTTCCTATGGCTACACCTTC. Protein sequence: CASSPTSGTGPSYGYTF.

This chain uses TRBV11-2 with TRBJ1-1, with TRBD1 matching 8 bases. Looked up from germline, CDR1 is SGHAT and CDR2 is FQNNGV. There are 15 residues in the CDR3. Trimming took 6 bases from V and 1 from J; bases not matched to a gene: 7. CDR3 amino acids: CASSYNTGGNTEAFF. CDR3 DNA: TGTGCCAGCAGTTATAATACAGGGGGGAACACTGAAGCTTTCTTT.

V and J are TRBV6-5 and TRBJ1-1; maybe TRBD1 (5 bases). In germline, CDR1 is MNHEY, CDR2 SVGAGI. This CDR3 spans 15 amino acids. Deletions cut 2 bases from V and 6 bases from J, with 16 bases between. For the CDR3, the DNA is TGTGCCAGCAGTTACAATGGGGGGGGGATGGCTGAAGCTTTCTTT. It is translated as CASSYNGGGMAEAFF.